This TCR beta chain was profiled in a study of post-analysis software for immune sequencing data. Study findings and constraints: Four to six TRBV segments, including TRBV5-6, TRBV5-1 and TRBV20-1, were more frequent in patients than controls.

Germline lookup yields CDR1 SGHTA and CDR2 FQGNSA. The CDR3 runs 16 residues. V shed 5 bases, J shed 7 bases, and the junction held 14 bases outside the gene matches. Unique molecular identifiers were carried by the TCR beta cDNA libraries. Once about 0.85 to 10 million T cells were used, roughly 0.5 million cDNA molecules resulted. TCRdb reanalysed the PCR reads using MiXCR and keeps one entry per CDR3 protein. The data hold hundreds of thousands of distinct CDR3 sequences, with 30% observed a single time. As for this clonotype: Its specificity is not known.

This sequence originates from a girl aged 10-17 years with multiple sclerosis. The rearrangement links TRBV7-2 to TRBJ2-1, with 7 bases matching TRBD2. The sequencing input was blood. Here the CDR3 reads CASSTLGRDYKNEQFF. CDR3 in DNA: TGTGCCAGCAGCACGTTGGGGCGGGACTATAAGAATGAGCAGTTCTTC. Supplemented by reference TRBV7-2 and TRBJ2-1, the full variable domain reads GAGVSQSPSNKVTEKGKDVELRCDPISGHTALYWYRQSLGQGLEFLIYFQGNSAPDKSGLPSDRFSAERTGGSVSTLTIQRTQQEDSAVYLCASSTLGRDYKNEQFFGPGTRLTVL.